These 20 T cell receptor beta chains were sequenced from one sample in a study of control samples from healthy donors and cancer patients (TCRdb year 2020). Library method: the immunoSEQ multiplex PCR assay. TCRdb retrieved this table from immuneACCESS and kept in-frame rearrangements only. Not all clones are present; in checked studies, unresolved V genes account for under half, and no reason is known for the remainder. Present in this sample are 77,000 or so clones, around 92% of which were seen just once. The ten largest clones take up less than 20% of the sample. The sample taken for sequencing was blood. These receptors all stem from a man between 25 and 39 years old in good health.

The J gene is TRBJ1-6, the V gene TRBV2; no reliable D call. Germline CDR1 and CDR2: SNHLY and FYNNEI. The germline V and J ends were trimmed by 8 bases and 13 bases, with 12 bases remaining between them. CDR3 length equals 11 residues. The CDR3 here is CASREGRPLHF. For the CDR3, the DNA is TGTGCCAGCCGAGAGGGAAGGCCCCTCCACTTT. The variable domain in full, completed from reference TRBV2 and TRBJ1-6, reads EPEVTQTPSHQVTQMGQEVILRCVPISNHLYFYWYRQILGQKVEFLVSFYNNEISEKSEIFDDQFSVERPDGSNFTLKIRSTKLEDSAMYFCASREGRPLHFGNGTRLTVT.

This rearrangement joins TRBV4-1 to TRBJ1-3; possible D gene TRBD1, 6 bases. V lost 1 base and J lost 3, with 16 bases in between. CDR3 length equals 17 residues. Germline lookup yields CDR1 MGHRA and CDR2 YSYEKL. The CDR3 coding sequence is TGCGCCAGCAGCCAAGTCGCAGGGGTCGAAATTGGAAACACCATATATTTT. Residues: CASSQVAGVEIGNTIYF.

This chain connects TRBV9 to TRBJ2-7; 7 bases line up with TRBD2. Germline V gene sequence: CDR1 SGDLS, CDR2 YYNGEE. CDR3 size: 16 residues. V dropped 0 bases and J dropped 3; count of bases not matched to a gene: 9. CDR3 region: CASSVGASAGNYEQYF. The CDR3 DNA reads TGTGCCAGCAGCGTAGGGGCATCAGCGGGGAACTACGAGCAGTACTTC.

This clone appeared once. The V and J genes are TRBV9 and TRBJ2-4, with TRBD1 matching over 10 bases. Trimming removed 4 bases from V and 10 bases from J; junction bases left unmatched: 14. Looked up from germline, CDR1 is SGDLS and CDR2 is YYNGEE. This CDR3 has 16 residues. For the CDR3, the DNA is TGTGCCAGCAGCCCGCGGGACAGGGGTGCCCCGGGGATTCAGTACTTC. It translates to CASSPRDRGAPGIQYF.

The CDR3 nucleotides read TGTGCCAGCAACGACAGGAGAGAGACCCAGTACTTC. This gives the protein CASNDRRETQYF. The V gene is TRBV28, the J gene TRBJ2-5, with D maybe TRBD1 (6 bases). Germline values: CDR1 MDHEN, CDR2 SYDVKM. Trimming removed 7 bases from V and 4 bases from J, with 10 bases in between. CDR3 length: 12 amino acids.

The J gene is TRBJ2-5, the V gene TRBV12-3 or TRBV12-4, with 7 bases that match TRBD2. The CDR3 has 13 residues. J gave up 4 bases and V 3 bases, and 2 bases lay outside the gene matches. CDR3 sequence: CASSFGGGETQYF. The CDR3 bases are TGTGCCAGCAGTTTCGGCGGGGGAGAGACCCAGTACTTC.

V is TRBV9 and J is TRBJ1-2; D uncertain. CDR3 length: 13 residues. With 4 bases removed from V and 8 bases from J, the gap between germline ends came to 15 bases. Germline V gives CDR1 SGDLS, CDR2 YYNGEE. The CDR3 coding sequence is TGTGCCAGCAGCACCCGACCCGGGGAGGGCTACACCTTC. Its translation is CASSTRPGEGYTF.

Written as DNA, the CDR3 is TGTGCCAGCAGCGCTACCGACAGGGCCTCTGGCTATGGCTACACCTTC. It specifies CASSATDRASGYGYTF. The rearrangement uses TRBV9 and TRBJ1-2; 7 bases agree with TRBD1. Germline lookup yields CDR1 SGDLS and CDR2 YYNGEE. The CDR3 has 16 amino acids. The V gene end was trimmed by 3 bases and the J gene end by 4 bases; junction bases not matched to a gene: 12.

This clone occurred once. The CDR3 spells CASSLRPQGTEAFF. The CDR3 bases are TGTGCCAGCAGCTTACGCCCTCAGGGAACTGAAGCTTTCTTT. The chain is built from TRBV11-3 and TRBJ1-1; D is possibly TRBD1 (5 bases). Trimming took off 2 bases at V and 5 bases at J, with 12 bases between the two ends. The CDR3 contains 14 residues. The germline gives CDR1 SGHNT, CDR2 YENEEA.

The V and J genes are TRBV3-1 (or the pseudogene TRBV3-2) and TRBJ1-2; 7 bases are a match to TRBD1. The V gene end was trimmed by 3 bases and the J gene end by 2 bases; junction bases not matched to a gene: 6. From germline, CDR1 is LGHDT and CDR2 YNNKEL (reference sequence). The CDR3 is 15 residues long. The CDR3 spells CASSHQGGSNYGYTF. The CDR3 region has the DNA TGTGCCAGCAGCCATCAGGGGGGCTCCAACTATGGCTACACCTTC.

The chain joins TRBV3-1 (or the pseudogene TRBV3-2) to TRBJ2-2, with 7 bases fitting TRBD2. Germline-derived CDR1 and CDR2 are LGHDT and YNNKEL (reference sequence). The length of the CDR3 is 17 residues. With V trimmed by 5 bases and J by 4 bases, 13 bases remained unmatched. CDR3 residues: CASSSRLALFITGELFF. The DNA for the CDR3 is TGTGCCAGCAGCTCCCGACTAGCCCTATTTATCACCGGGGAGCTGTTTTTT.

Worth noting for this clone: Other DNA sequences in this sample translate to the same CDR3. The chain's CDR3 is CASSLGPRGGVSTEAFF. Here the CDR3 DNA reads TGCGCCAGCAGCTTGGGGCCAAGGGGGGGAGTGAGCACTGAAGCTTTCTTT. The V call is TRBV5-1, the J call TRBJ1-1; D possibly corresponds to TRBD1 (6 bases). The CDR3 sequence is 17 residues long. Trimming removed 0 bases at V and 4 bases at J, with 19 bases between. Germline loops: CDR1 SGHRS, CDR2 YFSETQ. Variable domain in full (rest from reference TRBV5-1 and TRBJ1-1): KAGVTQTPRYLIKTRGQQVTLSCSPISGHRSVSWYQQTPGQGLQFLFEYFSETQRNKGNFPGRFSGRQFSNSRSEMNVSTLELGDSALYLCASSLGPRGGVSTEAFFGQGTRLTVV.

The gene calls are TRBV5-3 and TRBJ2-7, with unresolved D. Being an ORF, TRBV5-3 has a function that is uncertain. V lost 4 bases and J lost 3, with 20 bases in between. This CDR3 region has 16 residues. CDR3 protein: CARSLSTSLGFYEQYF. The CDR3 region has the DNA TGTGCCAGAAGCCTATCGACTTCTCTAGGGTTCTACGAGCAGTACTTC.

The chain has TRBV7-3 and TRBJ1-2, with no clear D. This CDR3 has 11 residues. The germline V gene encodes CDR1 SGHTA and CDR2 FQGTGA. Trimming took off 2 bases at V and 6 bases at J, with 4 bases between the two ends. For the CDR3, the DNA is TGTGCCAGCAGCTTACCGAATGGCTACACCTTC. Its protein is CASSLPNGYTF.

The V and J genes are TRBV5-6 and TRBJ1-2, with no clear D. The germline V gene encodes CDR1 SGHDT and CDR2 YYEEEE. V gave up 2 bases and J gave up 4 bases, with 9 bases separating them. The CDR3 is 13 amino acids. As DNA, the CDR3 is TGTGCCAGCAGCTTCCGTAGAGCCTATGGCTACACCTTC. This translates into CASSFRRAYGYTF. Based on the CDR3 plus reference TRBV5-6 and TRBJ1-2, the full variable domain is DAGVTQSPTHLIKTRGQQVTLRCSPKSGHDTVSWYQQALGQGPQFIFQYYEEEERQRGNFPDRFSGHQFPNYSSELNVNALLLGDSALYLCASSFRRAYGYTFGSGTRLTVV.

The gene calls are TRBV28 and TRBJ2-5; weak D call: TRBD1 (6 bases). The CDR3 is 13 residues long. Germline V gene sequence: CDR1 MDHEN, CDR2 SYDVKM. The V gene lost 6 bases and the J gene lost 1 base, with 9 bases spanning the gap. The CDR3 coding sequence is TGTGCCAGCAGACAGGGCTTCCAAGAGACCCAGTACTTC. Residues: CASRQGFQETQYF.

The rearrangement joins TRBV3-1 (or the pseudogene TRBV3-2) to TRBJ2-4; no clear D. V was clipped by 1 base and J by 6 bases, with 7 bases between them. In germline, CDR1 is LGHDT, CDR2 YNNKEL (reference sequence). The CDR3 contains 13 residues. The CDR3 region is CASSQGPSNIQYF. The CDR3 DNA reads TGTGCCAGCAGCCAAGGGCCCTCAAACATTCAGTACTTC.

This clone was detected once. The V gene is TRBV18, the J gene TRBJ1-3; D is unclear. The CDR3 has 15 residues. Trimming took 0 bases from V and 4 from J, leaving 10 bases between them. Germline-derived CDR1 and CDR2 are KGHSH and LQKENI. CDR3 coding DNA: TGTGCCAGCTCACCACCGTCGGGGTCCGGAAACACCATATATTTT. Translation: CASSPPSGSGNTIYF.

J is TRBJ2-7 and V is TRBV7-6, with D possibly being TRBD1 (6 bases). With 5 bases removed from V and 6 bases from J, the gap between germline ends came to 11 bases. This CDR3 has 12 amino acids. The germline V gene has CDR1 SGHVS and CDR2 FNYEAQ. The CDR3 DNA reads TGTGCCAGCAGCGTACAGGGTTCCGAGCAGTACTTC. Translating gives CASSVQGSEQYF.

The J gene is TRBJ1-2, the V gene TRBV23-1; TRBD1 is a possible D gene (6 bases). TRBV23-1 is placed among ORFs of uncertain function. CDR3 length: 12 residues. Trimming stripped 3 bases from V and 6 bases from J, with 8 bases between. This chain's CDR3 is CASSHHRDGYTF. CDR3 bases: TGCGCCAGCAGTCATCACAGGGATGGCTACACCTTC.